The 5 T cell receptor beta chains given below trace back to one sample, sequenced in a study of OX40 agonist ivuxolimab in advanced cancers. The data were produced by immunoSEQ multiplex PCR, yet TCRdb's version contains in-frame clones alone and is incomplete. This repertoire shows approximately 69,000 clones, about 86% found once; its top ten account for around 0.75%. The source material was CD4+ or CD8+ T cells sorted from blood, sampled in a trial of the OX40 agonist ivuxolimab. These receptors were collected from an adult with an advanced solid tumor such as melanoma, head and neck, liver or kidney cancer.

The CDR3 DNA reads TGTGCCAGCAGTGTGACGGGGGGGAAGGAGTACGAGCAGTACTTC. It yields the protein CASSVTGGKEYEQYF. V gene TRBV6-5 combines with J gene TRBJ2-7, with TRBD2 matching over 8 bases. The CDR3 loop spans 15 amino acids. The germline V gene encodes CDR1 MNHEY and CDR2 SVGAGI. Losses at the gene ends were 5 bases for V and 4 bases for J; bases not matched to a gene: 10.

The J gene is TRBJ2-1, the V gene TRBV7-2; D possibly corresponds to TRBD2 (5 bases). V was clipped by 0 bases and J by 2 bases, with 11 bases between them. Germline CDR1 SGHTA, CDR2 FQGNSA. This CDR3 contains 16 residues. CDR3 sequence: CASSLASTSTYNEQFF. CDR3 nucleotides: TGTGCCAGCAGCTTAGCCTCTACTAGTACCTACAATGAGCAGTTCTTC.

The chain uses TRBV7-2 and TRBJ1-5; D uncertain. There are 14 residues in the CDR3. Germline loops: CDR1 SGHTA, CDR2 FQGNSA. V lost 4 bases and J 5 bases, leaving 12 bases between the germline ends. The chain's CDR3 is CASSSAGWDQPQHF. The CDR3 nucleotides are TGTGCCAGCAGCTCCGCCGGGTGGGATCAGCCCCAGCATTTT.

The chain joins TRBV10-1 to TRBJ2-5; D call uncertain. Germline V lookup: CDR1 WNHNN, CDR2 SYGVQD (reference sequence). This CDR3 contains 12 residues. V shed 0 bases and J shed 5 bases, with 4 bases lying between them. DNA of the CDR3: TGCGCCAGCAGTGAGTCAGGTGAGACCCAGTACTTC. This sequence encodes CASSESGETQYF.

This chain joins TRBV6-6 and TRBJ2-7; 10 bases map to TRBD1. The CDR3 loop spans 14 amino acids. The junction had 8 bases not matched to a gene; V was cut back by 6 bases and J by 6 bases. In germline, CDR1 is MNHNY, CDR2 SVGAGI (reference sequence). CDR3: CASRLGTGAREQYF. CDR3 nucleotides: TGTGCCAGCAGACTGGGGACAGGGGCTCGCGAGCAGTACTTC.